The clone carrying this TCR beta chain was detected only a few times. The data belong to a study of cytomegalovirus exposure and HLA in healthy donors. From germline, CDR1 is SGHDT and CDR2 YYEEEE. The CDR3 runs to 13 residues. Trimming took 4 bases from V and 4 from J, leaving 9 bases between them. PCR employed 60 Vbeta and 13 Jbeta primers. Authors' data handling: Later analysis identified around 85 million unique TCR beta chains, about 11 million shared. Sequencing used immunoSEQ multiplex PCR; TCRdb keeps in-frame clones, though not all of them. For V, J and clone size, that table is used; D and trimming come from the DNA. The repertoire holds tens of thousands of clones, with roughly 82% as singletons.

This chain links TRBV5-6 with TRBJ2-1; D may be TRBD1 (6 bases). This receptor was identified in a young woman in good health and CMV-seropositive. The material sequenced was PBMCs. CDR3 region: CASSRGQYNEQFF. Written as DNA, the CDR3 is TGTGCCAGCAGCAGAGGACAGTACAATGAGCAGTTCTTC.